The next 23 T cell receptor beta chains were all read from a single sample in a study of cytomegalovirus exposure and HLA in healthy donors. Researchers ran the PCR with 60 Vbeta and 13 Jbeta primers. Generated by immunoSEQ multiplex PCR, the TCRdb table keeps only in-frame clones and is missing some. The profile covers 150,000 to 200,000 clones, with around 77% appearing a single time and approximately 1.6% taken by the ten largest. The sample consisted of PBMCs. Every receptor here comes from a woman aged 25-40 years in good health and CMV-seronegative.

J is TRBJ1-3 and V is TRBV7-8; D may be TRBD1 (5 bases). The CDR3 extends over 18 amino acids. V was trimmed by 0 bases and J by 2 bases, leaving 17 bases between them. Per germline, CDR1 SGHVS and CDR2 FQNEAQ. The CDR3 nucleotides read TGTGCCAGCAGCTTAGCTGGGGAGGGGAACATAGCTGGAAACACCATATATTTT. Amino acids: CASSLAGEGNIAGNTIYF.

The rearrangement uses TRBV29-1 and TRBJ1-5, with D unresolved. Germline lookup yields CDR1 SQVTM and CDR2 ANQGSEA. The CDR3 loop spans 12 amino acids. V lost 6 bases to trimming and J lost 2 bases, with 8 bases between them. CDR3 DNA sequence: TGCAGCGTACTGTCCGGCAATCAGCCCCAGCATTTT. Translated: CSVLSGNQPQHF.

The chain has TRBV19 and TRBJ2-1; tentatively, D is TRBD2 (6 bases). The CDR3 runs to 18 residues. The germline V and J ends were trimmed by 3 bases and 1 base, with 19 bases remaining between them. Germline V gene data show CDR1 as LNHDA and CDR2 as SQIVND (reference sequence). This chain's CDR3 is CASSIGTVVEPSYNEQFF. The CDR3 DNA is TGTGCCAGTAGTATCGGGACTGTGGTGGAGCCTTCCTACAATGAGCAGTTCTTC.

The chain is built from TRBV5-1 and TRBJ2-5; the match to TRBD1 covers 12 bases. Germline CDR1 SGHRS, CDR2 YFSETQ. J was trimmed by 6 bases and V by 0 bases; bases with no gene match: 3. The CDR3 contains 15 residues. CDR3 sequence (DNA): TGCGCCAGCAGCTTGGAGGGGACAGGGGGCCAGACCCAGTACTTC. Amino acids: CASSLEGTGGQTQYF.

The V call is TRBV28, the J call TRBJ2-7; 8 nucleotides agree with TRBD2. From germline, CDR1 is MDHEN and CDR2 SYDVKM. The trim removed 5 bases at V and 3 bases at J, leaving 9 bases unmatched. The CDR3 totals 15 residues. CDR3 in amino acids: CASSTLSGTSYEQYF. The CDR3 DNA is TGTGCCAGCAGTACCCTCTCAGGGACTAGCTACGAGCAGTACTTC.

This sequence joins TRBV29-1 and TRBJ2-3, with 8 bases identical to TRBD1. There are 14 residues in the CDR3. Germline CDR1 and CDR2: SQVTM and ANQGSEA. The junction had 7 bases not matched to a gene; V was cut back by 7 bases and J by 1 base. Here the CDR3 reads CSGGVDRGTDTQYF. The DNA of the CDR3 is TGCAGCGGTGGAGTGGACAGGGGCACAGATACGCAGTATTTT.

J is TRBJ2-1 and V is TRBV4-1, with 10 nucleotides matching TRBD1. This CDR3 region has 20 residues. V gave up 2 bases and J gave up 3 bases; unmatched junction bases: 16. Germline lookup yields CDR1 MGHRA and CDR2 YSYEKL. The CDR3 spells CASSQRGLSGTGDNYNEQFF. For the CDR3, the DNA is TGCGCCAGCAGCCAAAGAGGGCTCTCCGGGACAGGGGATAACTACAATGAGCAGTTCTTC.

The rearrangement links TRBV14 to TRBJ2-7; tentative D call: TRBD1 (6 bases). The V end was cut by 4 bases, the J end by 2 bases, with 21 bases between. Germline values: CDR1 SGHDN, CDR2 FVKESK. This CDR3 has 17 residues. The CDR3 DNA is TGTGCCAGCAGCCCCCGCCCGGGGCAGGGGTGGGCCTACGAGCAGTACTTC. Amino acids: CASSPRPGQGWAYEQYF.

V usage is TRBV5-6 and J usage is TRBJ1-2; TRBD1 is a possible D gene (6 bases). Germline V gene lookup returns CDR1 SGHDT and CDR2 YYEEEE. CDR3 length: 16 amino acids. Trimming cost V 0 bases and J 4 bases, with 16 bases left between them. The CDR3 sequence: CASSLEGVRGAYGYTF. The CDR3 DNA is TGTGCCAGCAGCTTGGAGGGGGTCAGGGGAGCCTATGGCTACACCTTC. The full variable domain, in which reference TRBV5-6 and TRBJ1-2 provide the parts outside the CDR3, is DAGVTQSPTHLIKTRGQQVTLRCSPKSGHDTVSWYQQALGQGPQFIFQYYEEEERQRGNFPDRFSGHQFPNYSSELNVNALLLGDSALYLCASSLEGVRGAYGYTFGSGTRLTVV.

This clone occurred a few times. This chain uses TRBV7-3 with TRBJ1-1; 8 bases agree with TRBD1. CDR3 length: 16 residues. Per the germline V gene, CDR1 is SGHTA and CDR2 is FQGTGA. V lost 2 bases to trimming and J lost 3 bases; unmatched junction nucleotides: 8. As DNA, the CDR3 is TGTGCCAGCAGCTTAGGGCAGGGGGCGATTGACACTGAAGCTTTCTTT. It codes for CASSLGQGAIDTEAFF.

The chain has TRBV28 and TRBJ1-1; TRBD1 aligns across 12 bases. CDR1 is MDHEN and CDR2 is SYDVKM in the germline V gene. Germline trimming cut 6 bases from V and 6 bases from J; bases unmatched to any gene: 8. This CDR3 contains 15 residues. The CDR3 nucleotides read TGTGCCAGCAGGCATACCGGGACAGGGGGCTCTGAAGCTTTCTTT. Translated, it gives CASRHTGTGGSEAFF.

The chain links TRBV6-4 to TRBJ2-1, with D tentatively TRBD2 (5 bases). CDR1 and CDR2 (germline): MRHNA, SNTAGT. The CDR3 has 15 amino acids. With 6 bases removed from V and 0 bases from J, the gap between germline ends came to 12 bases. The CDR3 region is CASSPEGASYNEQFF. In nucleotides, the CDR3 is TGTGCCAGCAGCCCCGAGGGAGCCTCCTACAATGAGCAGTTCTTC.

CDR3 residues: CASSLWDRTAYEQYF. The CDR3 bases are TGTGCCAGCAGTTTATGGGACAGGACAGCCTACGAGCAGTACTTC. V usage is TRBV28 and J usage is TRBJ2-7; 7 nucleotides agree with TRBD1. This CDR3 contains 15 residues. The V segment lost 0 bases and the J segment 2 bases; nucleotides outside the gene matches: 4. CDR1 is MDHEN and CDR2 is SYDVKM in the germline V gene.

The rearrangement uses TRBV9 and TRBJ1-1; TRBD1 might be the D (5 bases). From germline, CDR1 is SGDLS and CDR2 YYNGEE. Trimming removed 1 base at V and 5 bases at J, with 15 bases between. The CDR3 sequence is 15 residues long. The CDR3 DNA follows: TGTGCCAGCAGCGTACTATCCGGCAGGGATACTGAAGCTTTCTTT. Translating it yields CASSVLSGRDTEAFF.

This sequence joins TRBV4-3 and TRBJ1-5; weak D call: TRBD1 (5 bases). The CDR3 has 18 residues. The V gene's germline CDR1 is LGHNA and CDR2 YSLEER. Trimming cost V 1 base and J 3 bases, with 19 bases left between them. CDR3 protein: CASSQVANTRGYNQPQHF. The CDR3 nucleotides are TGCGCCAGCAGCCAAGTTGCTAACACAAGGGGCTACAATCAGCCCCAGCATTTT.

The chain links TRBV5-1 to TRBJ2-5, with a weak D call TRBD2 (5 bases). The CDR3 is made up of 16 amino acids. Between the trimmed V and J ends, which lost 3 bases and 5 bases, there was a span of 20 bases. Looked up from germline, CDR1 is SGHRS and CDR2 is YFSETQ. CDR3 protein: CASSSLMGGRGETQYF. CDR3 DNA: TGCGCCAGCAGCTCCCTGATGGGCGGGCGAGGGGAGACCCAGTACTTC.

The CDR3 spells CASSDYGTVIQYF. CDR3 nucleotide sequence: TGTGCCAGCAGTGACTATGGGACAGTTATTCAGTACTTC. The chain combines TRBV25-1 with TRBJ2-7, with 7 nucleotides matching TRBD1. In germline, CDR1 is MGHDK, CDR2 SYGVNS. The trim removed 3 bases at V and 10 bases at J, leaving 9 bases unmatched. The CDR3 covers 13 residues.

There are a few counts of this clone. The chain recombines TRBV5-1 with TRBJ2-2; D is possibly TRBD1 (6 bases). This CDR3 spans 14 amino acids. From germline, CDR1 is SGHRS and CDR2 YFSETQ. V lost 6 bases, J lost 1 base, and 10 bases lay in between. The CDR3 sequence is CASTKDRNTGELFF. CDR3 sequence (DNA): TGCGCCAGCACCAAGGACAGGAACACCGGGGAGCTGTTTTTT.

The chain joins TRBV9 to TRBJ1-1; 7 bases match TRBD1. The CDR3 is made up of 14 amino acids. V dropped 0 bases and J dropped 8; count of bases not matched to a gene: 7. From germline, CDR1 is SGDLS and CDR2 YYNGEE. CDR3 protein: CASSVAETGCEAFF. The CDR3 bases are TGTGCCAGCAGCGTAGCTGAGACAGGGTGCGAAGCTTTCTTT. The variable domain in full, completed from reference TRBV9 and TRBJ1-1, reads DSGVTQTPKHLITATGQRVTLRCSPRSGDLSVYWYQQSLDQGLQFLIQYYNGEERAKGNILERFSAQQFPDLHSELNLSSLELGDSALYFCASSVAETGCEAFFGQGTRLTVV.

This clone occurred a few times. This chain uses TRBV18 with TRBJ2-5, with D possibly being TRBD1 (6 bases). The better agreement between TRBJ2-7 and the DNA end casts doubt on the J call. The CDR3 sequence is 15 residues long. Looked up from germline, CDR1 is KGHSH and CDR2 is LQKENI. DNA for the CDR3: TGTGCCAGCTCACCGGGACAAGGCGCTGGCTACGAGCAGTACTTC. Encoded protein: CASSPGQGAGYEQYF.

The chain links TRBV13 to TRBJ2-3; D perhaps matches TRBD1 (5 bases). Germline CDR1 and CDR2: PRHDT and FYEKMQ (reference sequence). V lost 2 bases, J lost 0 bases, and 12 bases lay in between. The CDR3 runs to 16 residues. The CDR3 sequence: CASSLHLGASTDTQYF. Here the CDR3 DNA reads TGTGCCAGCAGCTTACACCTAGGGGCTAGCACAGATACGCAGTATTTT. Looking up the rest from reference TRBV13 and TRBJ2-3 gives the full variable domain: AAGVIQSPRHLIKEKRETATLKCYPIPRHDTVYWYQQGPGQDPQFLISFYEKMQSDKGSIPDRFSAQQFSDYHSELNMSSLELGDSALYFCASSLHLGASTDTQYFGPGTRLTVL.

DNA for the CDR3: TGCGCCAGCAGCGGCTTTAGGGGAAGCTCCTACGAGCAGTACTTC. This gives the protein CASSGFRGSSYEQYF. The rearrangement uses TRBV4-1 and TRBJ2-7, with TRBD1 as a possible D gene (5 bases). This CDR3 contains 15 residues. Trimming took off 5 bases at V and 0 bases at J, with 14 bases between the two ends. Germline CDR1 and CDR2: MGHRA and YSYEKL.

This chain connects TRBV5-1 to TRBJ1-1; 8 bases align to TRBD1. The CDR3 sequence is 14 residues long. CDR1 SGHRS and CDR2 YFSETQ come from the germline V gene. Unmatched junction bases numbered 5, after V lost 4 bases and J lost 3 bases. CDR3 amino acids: CASSTTGVYTEAFF. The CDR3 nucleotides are TGCGCCAGCAGCACGACAGGGGTGTACACTGAAGCTTTCTTT. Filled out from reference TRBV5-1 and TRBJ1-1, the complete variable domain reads KAGVTQTPRYLIKTRGQQVTLSCSPISGHRSVSWYQQTPGQGLQFLFEYFSETQRNKGNFPGRFSGRQFSNSRSEMNVSTLELGDSALYLCASSTTGVYTEAFFGQGTRLTVV.